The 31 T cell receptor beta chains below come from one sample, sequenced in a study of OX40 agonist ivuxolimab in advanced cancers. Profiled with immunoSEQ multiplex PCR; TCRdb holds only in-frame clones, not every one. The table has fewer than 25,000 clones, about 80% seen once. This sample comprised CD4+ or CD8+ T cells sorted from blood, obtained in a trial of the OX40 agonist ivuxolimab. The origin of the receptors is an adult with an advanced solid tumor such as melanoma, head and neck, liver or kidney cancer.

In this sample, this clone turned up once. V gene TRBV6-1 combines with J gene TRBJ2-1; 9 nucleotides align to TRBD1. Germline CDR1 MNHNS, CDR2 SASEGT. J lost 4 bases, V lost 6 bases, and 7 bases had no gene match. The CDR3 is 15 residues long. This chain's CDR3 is CASRGGTGRYNEQFF. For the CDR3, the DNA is TGTGCCAGCAGGGGGGGGACAGGGAGATACAATGAGCAGTTCTTC.

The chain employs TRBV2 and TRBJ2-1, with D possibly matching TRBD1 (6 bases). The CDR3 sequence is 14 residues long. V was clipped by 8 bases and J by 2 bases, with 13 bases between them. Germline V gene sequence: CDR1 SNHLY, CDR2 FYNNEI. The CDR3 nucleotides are TGTGCCAGCGAAGGGACAAACACCTACAATGAGCAGTTCTTC. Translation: CASEGTNTYNEQFF.

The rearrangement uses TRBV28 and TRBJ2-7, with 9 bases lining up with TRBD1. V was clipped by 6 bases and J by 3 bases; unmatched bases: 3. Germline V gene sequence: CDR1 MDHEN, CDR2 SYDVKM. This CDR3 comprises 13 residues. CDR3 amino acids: CASRQGAIYEQYF. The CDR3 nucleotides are TGTGCCAGCAGACAGGGGGCGATCTACGAGCAGTACTTC.

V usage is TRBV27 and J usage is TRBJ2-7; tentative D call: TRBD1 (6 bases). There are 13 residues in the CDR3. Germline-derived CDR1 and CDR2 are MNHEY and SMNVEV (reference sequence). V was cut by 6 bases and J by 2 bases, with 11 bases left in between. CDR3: CASRQGVPYEQYF. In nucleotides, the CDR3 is TGTGCCAGCAGACAGGGAGTCCCCTACGAGCAGTACTTC.

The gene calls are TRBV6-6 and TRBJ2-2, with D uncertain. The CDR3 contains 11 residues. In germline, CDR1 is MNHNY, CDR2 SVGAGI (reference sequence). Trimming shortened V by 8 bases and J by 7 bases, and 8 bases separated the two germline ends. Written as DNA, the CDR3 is TGTGCCAGCTTTTCCCTCGGGGAGCTGTTTTTT. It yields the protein CASFSLGELFF.

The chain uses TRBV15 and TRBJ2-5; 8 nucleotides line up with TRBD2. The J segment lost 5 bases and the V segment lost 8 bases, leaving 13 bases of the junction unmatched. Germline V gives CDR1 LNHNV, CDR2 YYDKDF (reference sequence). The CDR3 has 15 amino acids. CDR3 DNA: TGTGCCACCGTACGAAGCCGGGAGGGATGGGAGACCCAGTACTTC. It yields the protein CATVRSREGWETQYF. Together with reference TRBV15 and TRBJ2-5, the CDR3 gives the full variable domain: DAMVIQNPRYQVTQFGKPVTLSCSQTLNHNVMYWYQQKSSQAPKLLFHYYDKDFNNEADTPDNFQSRRPNTSFCFLDIRSPGLGDTAMYLCATVRSREGWETQYFGPGTRLLVL.

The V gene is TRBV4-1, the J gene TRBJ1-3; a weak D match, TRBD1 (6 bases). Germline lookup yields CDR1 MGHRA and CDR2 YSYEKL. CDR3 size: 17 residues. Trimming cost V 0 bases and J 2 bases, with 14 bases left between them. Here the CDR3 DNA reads TGCGCCAGCAGCCAAGAACGGGGGGGGGCAGCTGGAAACACCATATATTTT. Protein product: CASSQERGGAAGNTIYF.

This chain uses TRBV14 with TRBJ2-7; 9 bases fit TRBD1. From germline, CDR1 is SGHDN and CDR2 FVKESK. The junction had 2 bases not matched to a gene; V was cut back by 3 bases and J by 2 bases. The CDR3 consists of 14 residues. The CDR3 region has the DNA TGTGCCAGCAGCCATGGGACAGGGACCTACGAGCAGTACTTC. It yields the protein CASSHGTGTYEQYF.

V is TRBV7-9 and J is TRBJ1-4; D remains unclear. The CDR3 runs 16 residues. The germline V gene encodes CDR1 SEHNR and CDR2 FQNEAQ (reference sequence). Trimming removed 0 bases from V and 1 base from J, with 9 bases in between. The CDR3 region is CASSLASGRTNEKLFF. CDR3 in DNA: TGTGCCAGCAGCTTAGCATCCGGGAGAACTAATGAAAAACTGTTTTTT.

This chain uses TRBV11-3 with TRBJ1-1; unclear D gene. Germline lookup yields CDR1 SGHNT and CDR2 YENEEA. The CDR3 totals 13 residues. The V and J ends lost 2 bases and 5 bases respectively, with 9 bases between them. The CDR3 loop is CASSLTTGTEAFF. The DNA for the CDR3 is TGTGCCAGCAGCTTAACGACGGGAACTGAAGCTTTCTTT.

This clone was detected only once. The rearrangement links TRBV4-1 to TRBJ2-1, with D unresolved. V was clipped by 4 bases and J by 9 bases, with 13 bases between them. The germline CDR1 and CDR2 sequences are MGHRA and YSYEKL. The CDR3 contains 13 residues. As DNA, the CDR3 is TGCGCCAGCAGCCCCCAATACTCGGTTGAGCAGTTCTTC. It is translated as CASSPQYSVEQFF.

CDR3 loop: CASSEVTSGNEQFF. The CDR3 nucleotides are TGTGCCAGCAGTGAAGTTACTAGCGGCAATGAGCAGTTCTTC. The chain uses TRBV2 and TRBJ2-1; 8 nucleotides match TRBD2. V trimming: 1 base; J trimming: 6 bases; junction bases outside the gene matches: 2. CDR1 is SNHLY, CDR2 FYNNEI, per germline. The CDR3 is made up of 14 amino acids.

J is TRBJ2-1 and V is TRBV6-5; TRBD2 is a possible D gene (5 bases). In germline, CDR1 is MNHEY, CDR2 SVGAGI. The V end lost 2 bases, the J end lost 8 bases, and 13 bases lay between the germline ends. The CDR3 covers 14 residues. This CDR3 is CASSYGGGFYEQFF. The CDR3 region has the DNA TGTGCCAGCAGTTACGGCGGAGGCTTTTATGAGCAGTTCTTC.

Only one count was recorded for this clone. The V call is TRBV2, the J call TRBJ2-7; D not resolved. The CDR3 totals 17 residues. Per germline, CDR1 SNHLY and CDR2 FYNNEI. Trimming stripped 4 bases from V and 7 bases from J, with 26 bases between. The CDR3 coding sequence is TGTGCCAGCAGTGGAAGTGCAGTCACCGGTCGGATGGCTGAGCAGTACTTC. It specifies CASSGSAVTGRMAEQYF.

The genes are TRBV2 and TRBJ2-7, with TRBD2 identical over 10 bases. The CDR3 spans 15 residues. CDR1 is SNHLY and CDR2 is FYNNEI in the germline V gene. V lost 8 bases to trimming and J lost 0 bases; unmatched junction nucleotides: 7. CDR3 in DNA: TGTGCCAGCTCCGATAGCGGGAGGACCTCCTACGAGCAGTACTTC. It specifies CASSDSGRTSYEQYF. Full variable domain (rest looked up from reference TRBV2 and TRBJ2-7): EPEVTQTPSHQVTQMGQEVILRCVPISNHLYFYWYRQILGQKVEFLVSFYNNEISEKSEIFDDQFSVERPDGSNFTLKIRSTKLEDSAMYFCASSDSGRTSYEQYFGPGTRLTVT.

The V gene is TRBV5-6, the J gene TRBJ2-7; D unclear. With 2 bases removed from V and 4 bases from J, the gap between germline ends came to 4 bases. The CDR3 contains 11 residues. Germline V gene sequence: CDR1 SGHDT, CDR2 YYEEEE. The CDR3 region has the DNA TGTGCCAGCAGCTTTCGGTACGAGCAGTACTTC. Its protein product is CASSFRYEQYF.

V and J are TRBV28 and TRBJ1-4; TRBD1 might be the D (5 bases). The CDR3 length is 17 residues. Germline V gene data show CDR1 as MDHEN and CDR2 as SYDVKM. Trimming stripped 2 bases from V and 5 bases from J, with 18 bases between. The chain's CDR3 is CASSLRRFDRINEKLFF. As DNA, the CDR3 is TGTGCCAGCAGTTTACGTAGGTTTGACAGAATCAATGAAAAACTGTTTTTT.

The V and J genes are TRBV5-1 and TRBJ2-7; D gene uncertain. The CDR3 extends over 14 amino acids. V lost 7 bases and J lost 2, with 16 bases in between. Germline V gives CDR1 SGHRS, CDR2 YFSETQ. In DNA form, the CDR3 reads TGCGCCAGCGCTCCCGACGGTGTTCCCTACGAGCAGTACTTC. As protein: CASAPDGVPYEQYF.

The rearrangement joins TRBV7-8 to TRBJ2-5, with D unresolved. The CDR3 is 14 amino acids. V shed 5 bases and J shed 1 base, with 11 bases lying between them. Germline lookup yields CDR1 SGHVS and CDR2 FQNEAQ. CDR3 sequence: CASSSEFGQETQYF. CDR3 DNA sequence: TGTGCCAGCAGCAGTGAGTTTGGCCAAGAGACCCAGTACTTC.

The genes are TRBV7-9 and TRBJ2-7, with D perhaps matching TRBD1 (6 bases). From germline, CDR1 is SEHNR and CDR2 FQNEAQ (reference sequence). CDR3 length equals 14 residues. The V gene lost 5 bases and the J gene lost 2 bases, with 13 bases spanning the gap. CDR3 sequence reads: CASSPRGQPYEQYF. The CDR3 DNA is TGTGCCAGCAGCCCGCGCGGACAGCCCTACGAGCAGTACTTC.

CDR3 nucleotides: TGTGCCCGCTCGCCGGCGACAGAAACTGATACGCAGTATTTT. This gives the protein CARSPATETDTQYF. The chain uses TRBV21-1 and TRBJ2-3; TRBD1, as called in the table, went unchecked against the DNA. TRBV21-1 is termed a pseudogene. CDR3 size: 14 residues.

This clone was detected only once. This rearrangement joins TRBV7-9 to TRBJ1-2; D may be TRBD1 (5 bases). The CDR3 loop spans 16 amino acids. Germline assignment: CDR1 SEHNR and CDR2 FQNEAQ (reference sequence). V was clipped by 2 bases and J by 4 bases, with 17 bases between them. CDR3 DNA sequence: TGTGCCAGCAGCTTAAAACCCACGGGGGAGAGCTATGGCTACACCTTC. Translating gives CASSLKPTGESYGYTF.

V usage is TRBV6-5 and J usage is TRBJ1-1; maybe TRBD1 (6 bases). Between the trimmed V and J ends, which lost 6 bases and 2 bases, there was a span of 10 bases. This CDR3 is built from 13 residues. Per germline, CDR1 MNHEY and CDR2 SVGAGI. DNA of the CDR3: TGTGCCAGCAGATGGGGACACAACACTGAAGCTTTCTTT. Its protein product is CASRWGHNTEAFF.

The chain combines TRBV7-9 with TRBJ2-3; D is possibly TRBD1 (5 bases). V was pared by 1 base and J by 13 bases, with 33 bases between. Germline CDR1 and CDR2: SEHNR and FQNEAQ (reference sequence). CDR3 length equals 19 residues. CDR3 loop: CASSLGGPPSRELHTAEYF. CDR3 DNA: TGTGCCAGCAGCTTAGGGGGCCCCCCGTCGAGAGAACTTCACACGGCGGAGTATTTT.

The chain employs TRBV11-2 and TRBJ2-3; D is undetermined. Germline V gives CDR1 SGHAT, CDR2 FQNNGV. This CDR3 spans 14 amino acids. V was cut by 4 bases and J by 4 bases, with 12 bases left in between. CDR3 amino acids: CASSSKSFADTQYF. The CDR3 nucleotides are TGTGCCAGCAGCTCCAAGTCGTTTGCAGATACGCAGTATTTT.

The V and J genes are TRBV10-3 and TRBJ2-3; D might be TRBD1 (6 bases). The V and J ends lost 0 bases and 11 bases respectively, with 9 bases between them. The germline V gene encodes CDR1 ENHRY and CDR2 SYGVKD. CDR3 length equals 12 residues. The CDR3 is CAISESNREQYF. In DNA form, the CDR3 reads TGTGCCATCAGTGAGTCGAACAGGGAGCAGTATTTT.

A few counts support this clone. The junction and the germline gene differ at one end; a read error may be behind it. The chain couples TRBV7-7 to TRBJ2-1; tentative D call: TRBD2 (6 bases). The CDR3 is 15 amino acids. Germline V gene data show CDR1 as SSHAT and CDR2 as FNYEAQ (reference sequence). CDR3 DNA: TGTGCTAGCAGCTTAGGGACTGGAGGGACCAATGAGCAGTTCTTC. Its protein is CASSLGTGGTNEQFF.

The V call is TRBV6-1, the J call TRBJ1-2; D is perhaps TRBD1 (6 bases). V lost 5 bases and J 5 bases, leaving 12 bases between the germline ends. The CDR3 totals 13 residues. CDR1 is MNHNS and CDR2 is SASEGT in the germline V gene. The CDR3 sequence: CASSQTGFYGYTF. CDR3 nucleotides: TGTGCCAGCAGTCAGACAGGTTTTTATGGCTACACCTTC.

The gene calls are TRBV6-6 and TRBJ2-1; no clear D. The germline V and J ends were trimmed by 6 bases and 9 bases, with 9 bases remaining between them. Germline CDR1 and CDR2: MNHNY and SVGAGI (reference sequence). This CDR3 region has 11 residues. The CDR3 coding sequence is TGTGCCAGCAGCCTTTTAGGTGAGCAGTTCTTC. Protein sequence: CASSLLGEQFF.

The CDR3 DNA reads as TGTGCCACCCCCCTACCAGGACGGCAGAATAACTACGAGCAGTACTTC. Protein product: CATPLPGRQNNYEQYF. The V and J genes are TRBV21-1 and TRBJ2-7. TRBV21-1 is described as a pseudogene. The CDR3 contains 16 residues.

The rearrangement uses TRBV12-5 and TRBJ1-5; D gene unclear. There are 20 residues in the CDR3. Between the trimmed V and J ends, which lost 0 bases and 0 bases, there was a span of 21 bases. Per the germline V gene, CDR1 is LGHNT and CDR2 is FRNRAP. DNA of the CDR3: TGTGCTAGTGGTTTGGTAAACAGTTTTGAGCAACACTATAGCAATCAGCCCCAGCATTTT. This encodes CASGLVNSFEQHYSNQPQHF.